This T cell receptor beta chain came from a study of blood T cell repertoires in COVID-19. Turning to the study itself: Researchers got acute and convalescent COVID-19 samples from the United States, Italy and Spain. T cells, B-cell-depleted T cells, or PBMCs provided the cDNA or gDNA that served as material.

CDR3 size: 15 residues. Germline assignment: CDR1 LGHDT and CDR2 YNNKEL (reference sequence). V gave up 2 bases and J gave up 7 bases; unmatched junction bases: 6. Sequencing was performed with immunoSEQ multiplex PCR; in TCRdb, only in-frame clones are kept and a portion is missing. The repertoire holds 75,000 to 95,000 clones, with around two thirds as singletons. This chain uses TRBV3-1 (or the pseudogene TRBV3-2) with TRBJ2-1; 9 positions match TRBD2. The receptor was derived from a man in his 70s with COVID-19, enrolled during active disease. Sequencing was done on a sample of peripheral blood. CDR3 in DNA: TGTGCCAGCAGCCAATTAGCGGGAGCTGGTAATGAGCAGTTCTTC. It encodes CASSQLAGAGNEQFF.